This record covers a single T cell receptor beta chain. At one boundary the junction diverges from the germline segment, which might be a read error. TCRdb recomputed calls from the 5' RACE reads with MiXCR, one row per CDR3 protein. The sample lists around 100,000 distinct CDR3 sequences; nearly 25% were seen once. The entry originates in a study of CD8 T cells in ankylosing spondylitis. CDR1 is SGHRS, CDR2 YFSETQ, per germline. CDR3 length: 18 amino acids. The sequenced sample consisted of synovial fluid, either unsorted or a sorted T cell fraction (not recorded which). J is TRBJ2-1 and V is TRBV5-1; the match to TRBD2 covers 13 bases. The sequence came from a male donor with ankylosing spondylitis. The CDR3 DNA follows: TGCGCCAACAGCTCCGGGACTAGCGGGACTAGCTCCTACAATGAGCAGTTCTTC. It encodes CANSSGTSGTSSYNEQFF.